Presented here are 30 T cell receptor beta chains from one specimen sequenced in a study of shared clonotypes between healthy human individuals. Generated by immunoSEQ multiplex PCR, the TCRdb table keeps only in-frame clones and is missing some. Of fewer than 1.4 million clones listed, around 78% are singletons. The sample taken for sequencing was memory CD4+ T cells from PBMCs. The subset denotes: CD45RA-negative fraction. These receptors all stem from a man between 18 and 35 years old in good health. Some clones in this sample may be carry-over from other donors' samples.

The chain has TRBV19 and TRBJ1-1; D unclear. Between the trimmed V and J ends, which lost 0 bases and 1 base, there was a span of 9 bases. The CDR3 contains 15 residues. Germline lookup yields CDR1 LNHDA and CDR2 SQIVND (reference sequence). The CDR3 spells CASSIDGRRNTEAFF. For the CDR3, the DNA is TGTGCCAGTAGTATAGATGGGCGCAGGAACACTGAAGCTTTCTTT.

The rearrangement joins TRBV5-8 to TRBJ2-6; D unclear. From germline, CDR1 is SGHTS and CDR2 YDEGEE. The CDR3 runs to 17 residues. V gave up 4 bases and J gave up 0 bases, with 14 bases separating them. CDR3 region: CASSTRRVSSGANVLTF. The CDR3 region has the DNA TGTGCCAGCAGCACCCGCCGGGTTTCCTCTGGGGCCAACGTCCTGACTTTC.

This sequence joins TRBV28 and TRBJ1-1, with a tentative D call TRBD1 (6 bases). V was pared by 11 bases and J by 4 bases, with 17 bases between. This CDR3 spans 13 amino acids. The germline V gene encodes CDR1 MDHEN and CDR2 SYDVKM. The CDR3 reads CAGAGARGTEAFF. Here the CDR3 DNA reads TGTGCCGGGGCAGGGGCCAGGGGCACTGAAGCTTTCTTT.

This chain joins TRBV28 and TRBJ2-7; 7 nucleotides align to TRBD2. CDR1 MDHEN and CDR2 SYDVKM come from the germline V gene. The CDR3 length is 13 residues. V was clipped by 5 bases and J by 10 bases; unmatched bases: 11. The CDR3 is CASSPGLVLNQYF. The DNA for the CDR3 is TGTGCCAGCAGTCCAGGACTAGTCCTCAATCAGTACTTC.

The sample holds one count of this clone. DNA of the CDR3: TGTGCCAGCAGCTTTGGGTCCGTTATGAACACTGAAGCTTTCTTT. Amino acid sequence: CASSFGSVMNTEAFF. V and J are TRBV7-9 and TRBJ1-1, with D hard to call. Germline V gene lookup returns CDR1 SEHNR and CDR2 FQNEAQ (reference sequence). The V end was cut by 3 bases, the J end by 0 bases, with 11 bases between. The CDR3 is 15 amino acids.

The genes are TRBV9 and TRBJ1-2, with 8 positions matching TRBD1. J gave up 9 bases and V 3 bases, and 10 bases lay outside the gene matches. This CDR3 comprises 14 residues. Germline lookup yields CDR1 SGDLS and CDR2 YYNGEE. The DNA of the CDR3 is TGTGCCAGCAGCGAGACCGGACAGGGTGTGCGCTACACCTTC. Translating it yields CASSETGQGVRYTF. The full variable domain, with the rest looked up from reference TRBV9 and TRBJ1-2, is DSGVTQTPKHLITATGQRVTLRCSPRSGDLSVYWYQQSLDQGLQFLIQYYNGEERAKGNILERFSAQQFPDLHSELNLSSLELGDSALYFCASSETGQGVRYTFGSGTRLTVV.

Only one count was recorded for this clone. This sequence joins TRBV18 and TRBJ2-7; 9 bases match TRBD2. The V gene end was trimmed by 3 bases and the J gene end by 7 bases; junction bases not matched to a gene: 10. CDR1 is KGHSH and CDR2 is LQKENI in the germline V gene. This CDR3 contains 15 residues. The CDR3 region is CASSPSSGSLEEQYF. In DNA form, the CDR3 reads TGTGCCAGCTCACCTAGTAGCGGGAGTCTTGAGGAGCAGTACTTC. The variable domain in full, with the rest retrieved from reference TRBV18 and TRBJ2-7, is NAGVMQNPRHLVRRRGQEARLRCSPMKGHSHVYWYRQLPEEGLKFMVYLQKENIIDESGMPKERFSAEFPKEGPSILRIQQVVRGDSAAYFCASSPSSGSLEEQYFGPGTRLTVT.

This clone showed up just once. This chain links TRBV15 with TRBJ2-7; 11 bases line up with TRBD2. Germline V gene sequence: CDR1 LNHNV, CDR2 YYDKDF (reference sequence). CDR3 size: 16 residues. Losses at the gene ends were 1 base for V and 7 bases for J; bases not matched to a gene: 9. DNA for the CDR3: TGTGCCACCAGCAGAGGCGGACTAGCGGGCGCTACAGAGCAGTACTTC. It translates to CATSRGGLAGATEQYF.

This chain links TRBV9 with TRBJ2-2; D not certain. Looked up from germline, CDR1 is SGDLS and CDR2 is YYNGEE. Trimming left V 4 bases short and J 1 base short, with 11 bases between. The CDR3 length is 15 residues. The CDR3 DNA follows: TGTGCCAGCAGCCCCCGACTGCTGAACACCGGGGAGCTGTTTTTT. Translated, it gives CASSPRLLNTGELFF.

The chain employs TRBV5-4 and TRBJ1-4, with 7 nucleotides matching TRBD1. Germline CDR1 is SGHNT and CDR2 is YYREEE (reference sequence). Unmatched junction bases numbered 7, after V lost 1 base and J lost 7 bases. The CDR3 length is 15 residues. The CDR3 bases are TGTGCCAGCAGCTTGTATAGGGGGCGCGGTGAAAAACTGTTTTTT. Its protein is CASSLYRGRGEKLFF.

As for this clone: The junction differs from germline at one of its ends, possibly a read error. This rearrangement joins TRBV11-2 to TRBJ2-1, with unresolved D. CDR1 is SGHAT and CDR2 is FQNNGV in the germline V gene. The CDR3 is 16 residues long. CDR3 amino acids: CASSLRGDSSYNGQFF. CDR3 bases: TGTGCCAGCAGCTTACGCGGAGATAGCTCCTACAATGGGCAGTTCTTC.

This chain uses TRBV2 with TRBJ2-3, with 9 bases lining up with TRBD2. CDR3 size: 15 residues. After removal of 5 bases from V and 1 base from J, the junction contained 4 bases not matched to a gene. Per the germline V gene, CDR1 is SNHLY and CDR2 is FYNNEI. For the CDR3, the DNA is TGTGCCAGCAGTCTACAGCGGGGGGGCACAGATACGCAGTATTTT. Its translation: CASSLQRGGTDTQYF.

The chain is built from TRBV27 and TRBJ1-3; tentative D call: TRBD1 (6 bases). V lost 5 bases and J 3 bases, leaving 11 bases between the germline ends. This CDR3 comprises 14 residues. CDR1 is MNHEY, CDR2 SMNVEV, per germline (reference sequence). The CDR3 DNA sequence: TGTGCCAGCAGTAGTTTCAGGGGTGGAAACACCATATATTTT. This translates into CASSSFRGGNTIYF.

The chain has TRBV7-2 and TRBJ1-5; no clear D. Trimming left V 1 base short and J 1 base short, with 8 bases between. Germline CDR1 is SGHTA and CDR2 is FQGNSA. The CDR3 spans 15 residues. The CDR3 bases are TGTGCCAGCAGCTTAGGGGAAGGGAGCAATCAGCCCCAGCATTTT. Translated, it gives CASSLGEGSNQPQHF. The whole variable domain, filled in from reference TRBV7-2 and TRBJ1-5, reads GAGVSQSPSNKVTEKGKDVELRCDPISGHTALYWYRQSLGQGLEFLIYFQGNSAPDKSGLPSDRFSAERTGGSVSTLTIQRTQQEDSAVYLCASSLGEGSNQPQHFGDGTRLSIL.

In this sample, this clone turned up many times. This chain joins TRBV7-2 and TRBJ2-2; 10 bases fit TRBD2. The V gene's germline CDR1 is SGHTA and CDR2 FQGNSA. Trimming cost V 5 bases and J 1 base; bases outside gene matches: 4. The CDR3 spans 16 residues. The CDR3 nucleotides read TGTGCCAGCAGCATCAGGACTAGCGGGAACACCGGGGAGCTGTTTTTT. It is translated as CASSIRTSGNTGELFF. Full variable domain (outside the CDR3, taken from reference TRBV7-2 and TRBJ2-2): GAGVSQSPSNKVTEKGKDVELRCDPISGHTALYWYRQSLGQGLEFLIYFQGNSAPDKSGLPSDRFSAERTGGSVSTLTIQRTQQEDSAVYLCASSIRTSGNTGELFFGEGSRLTVL.

The rearrangement links TRBV28 to TRBJ1-3; perhaps TRBD1 as D (6 bases). CDR1 is MDHEN and CDR2 is SYDVKM in the germline V gene. CDR3 length: 16 residues. The V and J ends lost 2 bases and 0 bases respectively, with 11 bases between them. CDR3 DNA: TGTGCCAGCAGTTTACATGGGGGCAGCTCTGGAAACACCATATATTTT. It encodes CASSLHGGSSGNTIYF.

The rearrangement links TRBV5-1 to TRBJ1-2; D remains ambiguous. Deletions cut 5 bases from V and 6 bases from J, with 14 bases between. This CDR3 has 13 residues. Looked up from germline, CDR1 is SGHRS and CDR2 is YFSETQ. CDR3 nucleotide sequence: TGCGCCAGCAGACTGGACTTAGATCATGGCTACACCTTC. Translation gives CASRLDLDHGYTF.

This clone has only a few counts. The gene calls are TRBV27 and TRBJ1-4, with D maybe TRBD1 (5 bases). V was clipped by 3 bases and J by 11 bases, with 16 bases between them. The germline CDR1 and CDR2 sequences are MNHEY and SMNVEV (reference sequence). CDR3 size: 14 residues. This chain's CDR3 is CASSFLGEKSKLFF. The CDR3 DNA reads TGTGCCAGCAGTTTTTTAGGGGAAAAGAGTAAACTGTTTTTT.

V and J are TRBV7-3 and TRBJ2-5, with no clear D. Germline V gene sequence: CDR1 SGHTA, CDR2 FQGTGA. V was pared by 3 bases and J by 3 bases, with 8 bases between. The CDR3 consists of 13 residues. The CDR3 DNA sequence: TGTGCCAGCAGCTTGGACCAAAAAGAGACCCAGTACTTC. Its protein is CASSLDQKETQYF.

The chain joins TRBV11-2 to TRBJ2-7, with D possibly being TRBD2 (5 bases). The CDR3 covers 14 residues. The V end lost 4 bases, the J end lost 1 base, and 11 bases lay between the germline ends. Germline-derived CDR1 and CDR2 are SGHAT and FQNNGV. This CDR3 reads CASSSTSPSYEQYF. The CDR3 DNA reads TGTGCCAGCAGCTCAACTAGTCCGTCCTACGAGCAGTACTTC.

The CDR3 region has the DNA TGTGCCAGCTTGGGGGCCCTTATTTTGGGTCAGCCCCAGCATTTT. Protein sequence: CASLGALILGQPQHF. The chain employs TRBV6-1 and TRBJ1-5; D may be TRBD1 (6 bases). The CDR3 is made up of 15 amino acids. Trimming removed 8 bases at V and 6 bases at J, with 20 bases between. Looked up from germline, CDR1 is MNHNS and CDR2 is SASEGT.

The chain joins TRBV7-9 to TRBJ1-2; TRBD1 might be the D (6 bases). The CDR3 totals 16 residues. The V end was cut by 5 bases, the J end by 3 bases, with 19 bases between. Germline CDR1 reads SEHNR; CDR2 reads FQNEAQ (reference sequence). CDR3: CASSPPGQGSHYGYTF. The CDR3 DNA is TGTGCCAGCAGCCCCCCCGGGCAGGGGTCCCACTATGGCTACACCTTC.

The rearrangement joins TRBV6-1 to TRBJ2-7; D remains ambiguous. Looked up from germline, CDR1 is MNHNS and CDR2 is SASEGT. Trimming took 7 bases from V and 2 from J, leaving 15 bases between them. The CDR3 consists of 14 residues. CDR3 coding DNA: TGTGCCAGCAAGGTAGTCAGCGACGCCTACGAGCAGTACTTC. This encodes CASKVVSDAYEQYF.

This chain uses TRBV18 with TRBJ2-7; 7 nucleotides line up with TRBD2. Germline CDR1 is KGHSH and CDR2 is LQKENI. The CDR3 spans 17 residues. Unmatched junction bases numbered 13, after V lost 2 bases and J lost 3 bases. The CDR3 spells CASSPTGAAGAIYEQYF. DNA for the CDR3: TGTGCCAGCTCACCAACTGGAGCGGCGGGAGCGATCTACGAGCAGTACTTC.

The V and J genes are TRBV6-6 and TRBJ2-7, with a tentative D call TRBD2 (5 bases). The CDR3 runs 16 residues. Trimming took 5 bases from V and 0 from J, leaving 17 bases between them. Germline V CDR1 and CDR2: MNHNY, SVGAGI (reference sequence). The CDR3 loop is CASSTHSGSSSYEQYF. The CDR3 DNA sequence: TGTGCCAGCAGTACGCATTCGGGATCCTCCTCCTACGAGCAGTACTTC.

This clone was recorded a few times. For the CDR3, the DNA is TGTGCCAGCAGTTTAAACCCAGGGGGAATGAACACTGAAGCTTTCTTT. Its translation is CASSLNPGGMNTEAFF. The genes are TRBV27 and TRBJ1-1, with 7 bases aligning to TRBD1. V was clipped by 2 bases and J by 0 bases; unmatched bases: 6. The germline V gene encodes CDR1 MNHEY and CDR2 SMNVEV (reference sequence). This CDR3 spans 16 amino acids.

This chain connects TRBV7-3 to TRBJ1-6; TRBD1 aligns across 12 bases. The CDR3 extends over 15 amino acids. Unmatched junction bases numbered 6, after V lost 5 bases and J lost 10 bases. From germline, CDR1 is SGHTA and CDR2 FQGTGA. CDR3 sequence (DNA): TGTGCCAGCAGCAGAGGGACAGGGGGCGAATCACCCCTCCACTTT. This codes for CASSRGTGGESPLHF.

The chain links TRBV6-1 to TRBJ1-5; D call uncertain. Germline CDR1 reads MNHNS; CDR2 reads SASEGT. The CDR3 loop spans 18 amino acids. The V end was cut by 1 base, the J end by 0 bases, with 16 bases between. In nucleotides, the CDR3 is TGTGCCAGCAGTGAAGGGACCCACCCGGTTTATAGCAATCAGCCCCAGCATTTT. As protein: CASSEGTHPVYSNQPQHF.

J is TRBJ2-7 and V is TRBV5-1; D ambiguous. Germline V gives CDR1 SGHRS, CDR2 YFSETQ. Trimming left V 2 bases short and J 2 bases short, with 17 bases between. The CDR3 totals 16 residues. As DNA, the CDR3 is TGCGCCAGCAGCTTATACGATGACCCACGAGCCTACGAGCAGTACTTC. Amino acid sequence: CASSLYDDPRAYEQYF.

The chain has TRBV6-1 and TRBJ1-5; a weak D match, TRBD1 (6 bases). Germline CDR1 is MNHNS and CDR2 is SASEGT. This CDR3 region has 15 residues. V lost 4 bases and J lost 2, with 12 bases in between. The CDR3 bases are TGTGCCAGCAGTGGACCGGGGGCTCGCAATCAGCCCCAGCATTTT. This codes for CASSGPGARNQPQHF.